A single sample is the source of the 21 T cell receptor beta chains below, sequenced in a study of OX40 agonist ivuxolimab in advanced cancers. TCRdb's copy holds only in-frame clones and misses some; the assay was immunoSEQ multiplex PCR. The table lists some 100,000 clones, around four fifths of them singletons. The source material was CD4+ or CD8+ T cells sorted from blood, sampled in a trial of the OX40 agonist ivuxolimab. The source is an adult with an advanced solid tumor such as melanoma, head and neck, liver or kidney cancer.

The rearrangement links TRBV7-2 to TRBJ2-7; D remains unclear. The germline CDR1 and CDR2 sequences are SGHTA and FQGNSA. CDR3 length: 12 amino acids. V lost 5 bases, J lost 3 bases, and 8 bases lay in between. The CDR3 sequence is CASSARLYEQYF. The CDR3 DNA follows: TGTGCCAGCAGCGCCAGACTCTACGAGCAGTACTTC. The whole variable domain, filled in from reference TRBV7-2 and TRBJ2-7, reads GAGVSQSPSNKVTEKGKDVELRCDPISGHTALYWYRQSLGQGLEFLIYFQGNSAPDKSGLPSDRFSAERTGGSVSTLTIQRTQQEDSAVYLCASSARLYEQYFGPGTRLTVT.

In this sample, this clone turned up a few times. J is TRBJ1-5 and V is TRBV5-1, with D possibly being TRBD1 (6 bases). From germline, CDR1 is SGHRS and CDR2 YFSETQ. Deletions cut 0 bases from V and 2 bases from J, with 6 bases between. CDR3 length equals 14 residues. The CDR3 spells CASSLGTGNQPQHF. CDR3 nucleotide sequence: TGCGCCAGCAGCTTGGGGACAGGCAATCAGCCCCAGCATTTT. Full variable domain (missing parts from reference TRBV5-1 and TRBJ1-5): KAGVTQTPRYLIKTRGQQVTLSCSPISGHRSVSWYQQTPGQGLQFLFEYFSETQRNKGNFPGRFSGRQFSNSRSEMNVSTLELGDSALYLCASSLGTGNQPQHFGDGTRLSIL.

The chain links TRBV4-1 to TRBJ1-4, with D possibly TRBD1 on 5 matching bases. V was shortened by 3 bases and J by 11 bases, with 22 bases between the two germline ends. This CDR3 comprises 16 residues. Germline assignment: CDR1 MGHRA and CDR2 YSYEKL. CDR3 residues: CASSQDITGVMFKLFF. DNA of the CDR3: TGCGCCAGCAGCCAGGACATCACAGGCGTAATGTTTAAACTGTTTTTT.

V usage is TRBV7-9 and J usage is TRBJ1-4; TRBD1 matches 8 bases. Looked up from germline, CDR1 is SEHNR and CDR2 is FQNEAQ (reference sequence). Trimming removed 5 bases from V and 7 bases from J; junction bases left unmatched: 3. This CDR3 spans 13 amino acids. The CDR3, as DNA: TGTGCCAGCAGCACAGGGGGGTTTGAAAAACTGTTTTTT. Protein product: CASSTGGFEKLFF.

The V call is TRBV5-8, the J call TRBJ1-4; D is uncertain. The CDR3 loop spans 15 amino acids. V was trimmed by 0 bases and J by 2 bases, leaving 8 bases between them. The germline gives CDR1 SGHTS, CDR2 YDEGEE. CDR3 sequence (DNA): TGTGCCAGCAGCTTGGGCTCGGACACTAATGAAAAACTGTTTTTT. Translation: CASSLGSDTNEKLFF. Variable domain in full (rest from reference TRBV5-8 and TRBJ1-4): EAGVTQSPTHLIKTRGQQATLRCSPISGHTSVYWYQQALGLGLQFLLWYDEGEERNRGNFPPRFSGRQFPNYSSELNVNALELEDSALYLCASSLGSDTNEKLFFGSGTQLSVL.

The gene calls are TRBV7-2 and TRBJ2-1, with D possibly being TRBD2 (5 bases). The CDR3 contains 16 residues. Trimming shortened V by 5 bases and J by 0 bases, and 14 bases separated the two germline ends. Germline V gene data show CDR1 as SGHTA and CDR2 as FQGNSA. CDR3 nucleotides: TGTGCCAGCAGCCCACCGGGAACAAGCTCCTACAATGAGCAGTTCTTC. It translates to CASSPPGTSSYNEQFF.

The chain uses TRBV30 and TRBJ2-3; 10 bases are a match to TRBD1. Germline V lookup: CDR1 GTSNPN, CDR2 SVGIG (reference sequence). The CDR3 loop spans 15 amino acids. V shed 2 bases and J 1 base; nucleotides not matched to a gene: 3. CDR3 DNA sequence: TGTGCCTGGAGTTGGGACAGGGGAGGCACAGATACGCAGTATTTT. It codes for CAWSWDRGGTDTQYF.

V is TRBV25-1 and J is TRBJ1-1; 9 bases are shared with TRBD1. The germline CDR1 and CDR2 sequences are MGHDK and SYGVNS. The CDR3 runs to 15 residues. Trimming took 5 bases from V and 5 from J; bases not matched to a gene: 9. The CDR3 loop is CASSPGTGRWTEAFF. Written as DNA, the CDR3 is TGTGCCAGCAGTCCCGGGACAGGGAGATGGACTGAAGCTTTCTTT.

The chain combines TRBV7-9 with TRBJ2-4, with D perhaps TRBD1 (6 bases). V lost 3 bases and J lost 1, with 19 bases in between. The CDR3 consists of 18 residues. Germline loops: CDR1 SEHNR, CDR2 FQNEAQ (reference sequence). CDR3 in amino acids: CASSLGPQGSMAKNIQYF. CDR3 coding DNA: TGTGCCAGCAGCTTGGGCCCTCAGGGGAGTATGGCCAAAAACATTCAGTACTTC.

CDR3 DNA sequence: TGTGCCAGCAGCCCTATTAACTCCTACGAGCAGTACGTC. Encoded protein: CASSPINSYEQYV. V usage is TRBV7-3 and J usage is TRBJ2-7, with D uncertain. CDR3 length: 13 amino acids. Looked up from germline, CDR1 is SGHTA and CDR2 is FQGTGA. The ends were cut back, 5 bases at V and 0 bases at J, with 8 bases in the middle.

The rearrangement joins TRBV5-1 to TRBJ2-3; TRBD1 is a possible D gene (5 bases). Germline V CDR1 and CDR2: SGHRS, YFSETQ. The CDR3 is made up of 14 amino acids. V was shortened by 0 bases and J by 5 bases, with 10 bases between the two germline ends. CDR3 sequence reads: CASSLGATEDTQYF. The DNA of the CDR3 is TGCGCCAGCAGCTTGGGGGCGACAGAAGATACGCAGTATTTT.

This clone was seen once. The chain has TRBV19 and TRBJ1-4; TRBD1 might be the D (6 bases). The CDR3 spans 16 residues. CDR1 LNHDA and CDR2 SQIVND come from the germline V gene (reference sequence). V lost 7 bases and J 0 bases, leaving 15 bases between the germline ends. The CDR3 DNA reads TGTGCCAGTAAAGGCGACAGGTCCGCAACTAATGAAAAACTGTTTTTT. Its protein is CASKGDRSATNEKLFF.

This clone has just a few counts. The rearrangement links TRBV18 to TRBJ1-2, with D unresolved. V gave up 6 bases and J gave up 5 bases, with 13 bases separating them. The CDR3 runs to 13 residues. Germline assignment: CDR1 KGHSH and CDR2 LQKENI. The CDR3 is CASSQTSGYGYTF. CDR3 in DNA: TGTGCCAGCTCGCAAACCAGTGGGTATGGCTACACCTTC.

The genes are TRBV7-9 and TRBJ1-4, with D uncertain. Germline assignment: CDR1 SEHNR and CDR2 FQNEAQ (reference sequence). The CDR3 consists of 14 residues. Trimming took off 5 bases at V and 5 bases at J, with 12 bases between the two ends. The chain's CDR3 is CASSRRISNEKLFF. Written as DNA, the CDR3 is TGTGCCAGCAGCCGTCGGATCAGCAATGAAAAACTGTTTTTT.

The CDR3 DNA sequence: TGTGCCAGCAGCCTCCCGCGGGCAGGGGGCTACTACAATGAGCAGTTCTTC. It translates to CASSLPRAGGYYNEQFF. The chain joins TRBV7-2 to TRBJ2-1, with 8 positions matching TRBD1. Germline-derived CDR1 and CDR2 are SGHTA and FQGNSA. This CDR3 has 17 residues. The ends lost 5 bases at V and 3 bases at J; junction bases unmatched: 12.

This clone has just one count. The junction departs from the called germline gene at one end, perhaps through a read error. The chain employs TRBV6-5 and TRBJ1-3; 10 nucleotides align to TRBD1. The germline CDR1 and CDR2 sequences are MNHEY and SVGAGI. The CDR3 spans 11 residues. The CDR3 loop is CVTGGPNTIYF. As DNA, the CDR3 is TGCGTGACAGGGGGCCCGAACACCATATATTTT.

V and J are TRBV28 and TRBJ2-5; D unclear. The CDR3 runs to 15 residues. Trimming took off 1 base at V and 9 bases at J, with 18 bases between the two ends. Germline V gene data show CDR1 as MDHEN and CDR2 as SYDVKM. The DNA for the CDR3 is TGTGCCAGCAGTTTATCAAGTCCAGGATCGTGGGCCCAGTACTTC. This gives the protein CASSLSSPGSWAQYF.

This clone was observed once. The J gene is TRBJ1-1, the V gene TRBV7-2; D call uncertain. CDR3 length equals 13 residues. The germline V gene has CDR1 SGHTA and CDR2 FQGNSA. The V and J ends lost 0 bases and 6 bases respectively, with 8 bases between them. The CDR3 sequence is CASSLAPRSEAFF. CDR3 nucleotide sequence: TGTGCCAGCAGCTTAGCGCCCCGGTCTGAAGCTTTCTTT.

The CDR3, as DNA: TGTGCCAGCAGACCCGGCGGGGGCGGCACAGATACGCAGTATTTT. It is translated as CASRPGGGGTDTQYF. The chain links TRBV6-1 to TRBJ2-3; D is possibly TRBD2 (7 bases). The CDR3 has 15 residues. Germline CDR1 reads MNHNS; CDR2 reads SASEGT. Trimming removed 6 bases from V and 1 base from J, with 14 bases in between.

CDR3 DNA: TGTGCCAGCAGTCAAACAGGGCCCGGGGAGCTGTTTTTT. Translating gives CASSQTGPGELFF. J is TRBJ2-2 and V is TRBV6-6, with a possible D match to TRBD1 (6 bases). Germline CDR1 is MNHNY and CDR2 is SVGAGI (reference sequence). This CDR3 is built from 13 residues. The V gene lost 5 bases and the J gene lost 6 bases, with 10 bases spanning the gap.

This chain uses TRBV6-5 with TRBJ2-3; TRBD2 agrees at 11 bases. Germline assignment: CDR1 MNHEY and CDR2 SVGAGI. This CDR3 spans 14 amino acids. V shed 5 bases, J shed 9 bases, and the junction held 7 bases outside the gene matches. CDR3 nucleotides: TGTGCCAGCAGTAATAGCGGGGGGGCTCGAACGCAGTATTTT. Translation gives CASSNSGGARTQYF.